This T cell receptor (beta chain) came from a study of CD8 T cells in ankylosing spondylitis. Study-level results: Clones linked to the disease showed a CD8+ phenotype. They occurred at relatively low frequencies in peripheral blood. Seemingly distinctive of ankylosing spondylitis blood was a TCR beta motif formed by eight highly homologous variants. Disease-linked clones were reportedly significantly enriched in matched ankylosing spondylitis synovial fluid.

This clonotype has more than one count but fewer than ten. What it recognizes is unknown. The length of the CDR3 is 14 residues. Germline V gene lookup returns CDR1 SNHLY and CDR2 FYNNEI. The V and J ends lost 7 bases and 0 bases respectively, with 12 bases between them. Quantitative molecular-barcoded 5'-RACE generated the TCR beta libraries. In TCRdb, the 5' RACE reads were re-called with MiXCR into one record per CDR3 protein. Seen here are 350,000 or so distinct CDR3 sequences, over 12% observed once, and the top ten hold about 1.1%. The chain couples TRBV2 to TRBJ1-2; D is unresolved. The TCR comes from a male donor with ankylosing spondylitis or in good health (not recorded which). Sequencing was done on a sample of blood, either unsorted or a sorted T cell fraction (not recorded which). In DNA form, the CDR3 reads TGTGCCAGCATGAAAGAATACTCTAACTATGGCTACACCTTC. It is translated as CASMKEYSNYGYTF.